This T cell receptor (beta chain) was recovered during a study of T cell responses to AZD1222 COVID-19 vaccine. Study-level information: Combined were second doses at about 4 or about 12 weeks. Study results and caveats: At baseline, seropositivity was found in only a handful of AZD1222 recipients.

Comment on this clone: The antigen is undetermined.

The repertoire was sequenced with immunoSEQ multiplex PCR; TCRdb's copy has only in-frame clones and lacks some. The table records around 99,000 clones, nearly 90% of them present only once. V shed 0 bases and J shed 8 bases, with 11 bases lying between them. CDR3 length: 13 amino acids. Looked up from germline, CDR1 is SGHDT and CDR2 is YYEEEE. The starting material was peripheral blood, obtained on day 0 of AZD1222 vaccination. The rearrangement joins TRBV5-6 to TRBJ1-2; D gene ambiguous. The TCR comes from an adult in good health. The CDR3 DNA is TGTGCCAGCAGCTTGGGTCCTCTCCGAGGCTACACCTTC. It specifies CASSLGPLRGYTF.